This T cell receptor beta chain was found in a study of blood T cell repertoires in COVID-19. Study details: COVID-19 samples collected from the United States, Italy and Spain covered acute and convalescent phases. The analysed material was cDNA or gDNA that came from T cells, B-cell-depleted T cells, or PBMCs.

Study processing details: Amplified reference gene primers provided the basis for estimating nucleated cell counts. Clones were read by immunoSEQ multiplex PCR, and TCRdb kept only the in-frame ones, dropping some. The DNA was the basis for D and trimming; V, J and clone size are from that table. The sample records around 220,000 clones, roughly 90% being singletons. The CDR3 totals 15 residues. Germline assignment: CDR1 MNHEY and CDR2 SVGAGI. The ends were cut back, 6 bases at V and 5 bases at J, with 17 bases in the middle. This receptor was identified in a woman between 45 and 60 years old with acute or convalescent COVID-19. The chain couples TRBV6-5 to TRBJ1-5; tentatively, D is TRBD1 (6 bases). The material sequenced was peripheral blood. CDR3 loop: CASRHGTGSDQPQHF. The CDR3 region has the DNA TGTGCCAGCAGGCATGGAACAGGGTCGGATCAGCCCCAGCATTTT.